The rows below give T cell receptor beta chains drawn from one sample of a study of T cells after yellow fever vaccination. Using its own MiXCR run on the 5' RACE reads, TCRdb lists one record per CDR3 protein. The table records about 300,000 distinct CDR3 sequences, around 6.8% of them present only once. The input for sequencing was PBMCs, taken about 41 days after the first yellow fever vaccination. The receptor source for this set is a man between 18 and 35 years old who received the YFV17D yellow fever vaccine. Each CDR3 is given with its conserved first and last residue. D genes are given only for firm matches. Where a row states a size, it is once, few, many or the class of an expanded clone; other rows omit it.

j_gene: TRBJ2-3; d_gene: NA; abundance: NA; v_gene: TRBV6-2/TRBV6-3; CDR3nt: TGTGCCAGCAGTTACGAGGGGGATACGCAGTATTTT; CDR3aa: CASSYEGDTQYF
j_gene: TRBJ1-4; d_gene: TRBD1; abundance: few; v_gene: TRBV5-1; CDR3nt: TGCGCCAGCAGCTTGGGCCGGGCAGGGGGTTACTTTGCAACTAATGAAAAACTGTTTTTT; CDR3aa: CASSLGRAGGYFATNEKLFF
j_gene: TRBJ1-2; d_gene: NA; abundance: NA; v_gene: TRBV12-3/TRBV12-4; CDR3nt: TGTGCCAGCAGTTTAATGGGGGTCTCCTATGGCTACACCTTC; CDR3aa: CASSLMGVSYGYTF
j_gene: TRBJ2-7; d_gene: NA; abundance: NA; v_gene: TRBV6-1; CDR3nt: TGTGCCAGCAGATCGACGCGCCAGGGGGGTGGTTACGAGCAGTACTTC; CDR3aa: CASRSTRQGGGYEQYF
j_gene: TRBJ2-1; d_gene: NA; abundance: many; v_gene: TRBV29-1; CDR3nt: TGCAGCGTTGAAGTGGAAGGGGGGACTGTATACAATGAGCAGTTCTTC; CDR3aa: CSVEVEGGTVYNEQFF
j_gene: TRBJ2-1; d_gene: TRBD2; abundance: few; v_gene: TRBV4-2; CDR3nt: TGTGCCAGCAGCCCTGTGGAGCTAGCGGGGGGGCCCTTCAATGAGCAGTTCTTC; CDR3aa: CASSPVELAGGPFNEQFF
j_gene: TRBJ1-2; d_gene: NA; abundance: NA; v_gene: TRBV20-1; CDR3nt: TGCAGTGCTTTGCCGGGGAGGCTCGGCTACACCTTC; CDR3aa: CSALPGRLGYTF
j_gene: TRBJ2-1; d_gene: TRBD2; abundance: NA; v_gene: TRBV5-1; CDR3nt: TGCGCCAGCAGCCCCCTTGGGAGCGGGGTGTCCTACAATGAGCAGTTCTTC; CDR3aa: CASSPLGSGVSYNEQFF
j_gene: TRBJ2-1; d_gene: NA; abundance: NA; v_gene: TRBV5-1; CDR3nt: TGCGCCAGCACCCTCGAGGGTTCCTACAATGAGCAGTTCTTC; CDR3aa: CASTLEGSYNEQFF
j_gene: TRBJ2-4; d_gene: TRBD2; abundance: many; v_gene: TRBV7-2; CDR3nt: TGTGCCAGCAGCTTAGGCGTAAACCGGGACTACCAAAACATTCAGTACTTC; CDR3aa: CASSLGVNRDYQNIQYF
j_gene: TRBJ1-1; d_gene: NA; abundance: many; v_gene: TRBV30; CDR3nt: TGTGCCTGGAGTGAACAGTTTAAGGCCAGGACGAGATGGGGCACTGAAGCTTTCTTT; CDR3aa: CAWSEQFKARTRWGTEAFF
j_gene: TRBJ2-1; d_gene: NA; abundance: few; v_gene: TRBV7-3; CDR3nt: TGTGCCAGCAGCTCCCTCGGCACCTACAATGAGCAGTTCTTC; CDR3aa: CASSSLGTYNEQFF
j_gene: TRBJ2-5; d_gene: NA; abundance: NA; v_gene: TRBV11-2; CDR3nt: TGTGCCAGCAGTGTTATCCGGCGGGAAGGGACCCAGTACTTC; CDR3aa: CASSVIRREGTQYF
j_gene: TRBJ2-2; d_gene: NA; abundance: NA; v_gene: TRBV7-3; CDR3nt: TGTGCCAGCAGCTTTGGGAACACCGGGGAGCTGTTTTTT; CDR3aa: CASSFGNTGELFF
j_gene: TRBJ2-7; d_gene: TRBD1; abundance: few; v_gene: TRBV7-2; CDR3nt: TGTGCCAGCAGCCCAGGGACAGGGGGAGGTTACGAGCAGTACTTC; CDR3aa: CASSPGTGGGYEQYF
j_gene: TRBJ2-3; d_gene: NA; abundance: few; v_gene: TRBV19; CDR3nt: TGTGCCAGTAGTATAGCCTCAACAGATACGCAGTATTTT; CDR3aa: CASSIASTDTQYF
j_gene: TRBJ1-1; d_gene: NA; abundance: many; v_gene: TRBV4-3; CDR3nt: TGCGCCAGCAGCCTCAAAATGAACACTGAAGCTTTCTTT; CDR3aa: CASSLKMNTEAFF
j_gene: TRBJ1-5; d_gene: NA; abundance: few; v_gene: TRBV6-2/TRBV6-3; CDR3nt: TGTGCCAGCACCCTCCGGAGCAATCAGCCCCAGCATTTT; CDR3aa: CASTLRSNQPQHF
j_gene: TRBJ2-3; d_gene: NA; abundance: NA; v_gene: TRBV20-1; CDR3nt: TGCAGTGCGACCCGGACTATCCCGGTCACAGATACGCAGTATTTT; CDR3aa: CSATRTIPVTDTQYF
j_gene: TRBJ2-1; d_gene: NA; abundance: NA; v_gene: TRBV4-1; CDR3nt: TGCGCCAGCAGCCGGAAGGGCCAGCCGAGCTCCTACAATGAGCAGTTCTTC; CDR3aa: CASSRKGQPSSYNEQFF
j_gene: TRBJ1-6; d_gene: NA; abundance: few; v_gene: TRBV18; CDR3nt: TGTGCCAGCTCGTCCGGGGCAGGGTATAATTCACCCCTCCACTTT; CDR3aa: CASSSGAGYNSPLHF
j_gene: TRBJ2-5; d_gene: NA; abundance: few; v_gene: TRBV5-1; CDR3nt: TGCGCCAGCAGCCAGGGCGGACAGTACCAAGAGACCCAGTACTTC; CDR3aa: CASSQGGQYQETQYF
j_gene: TRBJ1-1; d_gene: TRBD1; abundance: NA; v_gene: TRBV5-1; CDR3nt: TGCGCCAGCAGCCGCGAGGGGGCGGCGACTGAAGCTTTCTTT; CDR3aa: CASSREGAATEAFF
j_gene: TRBJ2-2; d_gene: NA; abundance: NA; v_gene: TRBV10-2; CDR3nt: TGCGCCAGCAAGAATGCAGGGGCCGGGGAGCTGTTTTTT; CDR3aa: CASKNAGAGELFF
j_gene: TRBJ2-6; d_gene: NA; abundance: NA; v_gene: TRBV19; CDR3nt: TGTGCCAGTAGTATAGGCTCTGGGGCCAACGTCCTGACTTTC; CDR3aa: CASSIGSGANVLTF
j_gene: TRBJ1-2; d_gene: NA; abundance: few; v_gene: TRBV6-2/TRBV6-3; CDR3nt: TGTGCCAGCAGTTACTCGCTGAAGCCTACGTTCGGGGCGACGGTAGACTATGGCTACACCTTC; CDR3aa: CASSYSLKPTFGATVDYGYTF
j_gene: TRBJ1-1; d_gene: NA; abundance: NA; v_gene: TRBV12-3/TRBV12-4; CDR3nt: TGTGCCAGCAGTTTCTGGGCCATAGCTGAAGCTTTCTTT; CDR3aa: CASSFWAIAEAFF
j_gene: TRBJ1-3; d_gene: NA; abundance: few; v_gene: TRBV6-6; CDR3nt: TGTGCCAGCGGGCTGAACTCTGGAAACACCATATATTTT; CDR3aa: CASGLNSGNTIYF
j_gene: TRBJ1-5; d_gene: NA; abundance: many; v_gene: TRBV12-3/TRBV12-4; CDR3nt: TGTGCCAGCACCCCCGGGGAGGGTTATCAGCCCCAGCATTTT; CDR3aa: CASTPGEGYQPQHF
j_gene: TRBJ1-5; d_gene: NA; abundance: few; v_gene: TRBV7-9; CDR3nt: TGTGCCAGCAGCTTATCAGGGGAGGGACAGCCCCAGCATTTT; CDR3aa: CASSLSGEGQPQHF
j_gene: TRBJ1-4; d_gene: NA; abundance: NA; v_gene: TRBV27; CDR3nt: TGTGCCAGCAGTTTAATGGGGGCCGGGTCTGAAAAACTGTTTTTT; CDR3aa: CASSLMGAGSEKLFF
j_gene: TRBJ2-3; d_gene: TRBD2; abundance: few; v_gene: TRBV15; CDR3nt: TGTGCCACCAGCAGAGGGGATAGCGGGGGAACAAGGGCAGATACGCAGTATTTT; CDR3aa: CATSRGDSGGTRADTQYF
j_gene: TRBJ1-2; d_gene: TRBD1; abundance: few; v_gene: TRBV29-1; CDR3nt: TGCAGCGTTATTGGGACAGACACCATCGGCTACACCTTC; CDR3aa: CSVIGTDTIGYTF